These 23 T cell receptor beta chains originate from one sample sequenced in a study of blood T cell repertoires in COVID-19. The method was immunoSEQ multiplex PCR; TCRdb's version includes in-frame clones alone and lacks a portion of them. The sample lists 250,000 to 300,000 clones; approximately 87% were seen once. The sample was peripheral blood. Every receptor here comes from a woman aged 25 to 45 with COVID-19, enrolled during active disease.

The CDR3 loop is CASSIGAGTSVYEQYF. CDR3 sequence (DNA): TGTGCCAGTAGTATCGGGGCCGGGACTAGCGTCTACGAGCAGTACTTC. V usage is TRBV19 and J usage is TRBJ2-7; 10 bases are a match to TRBD2. V dropped 3 bases and J dropped 3; count of bases not matched to a gene: 8. The germline gives CDR1 LNHDA, CDR2 SQIVND (reference sequence). The CDR3 is 16 residues long.

The chain links TRBV28 to TRBJ2-1; the match to TRBD2 covers 12 bases. The CDR3 length is 18 residues. V dropped 7 bases and J dropped 4; count of bases not matched to a gene: 14. CDR1 and CDR2 from the germline V gene are MDHEN and SYDVKM. CDR3 in amino acids: CASNLSPPSGGGYNEQFF. CDR3 DNA: TGTGCCAGCAATCTCTCCCCACCTAGCGGGGGGGGATACAATGAGCAGTTCTTC.

The chain is built from TRBV7-9 and TRBJ2-5; D is ambiguous. CDR1 SEHNR and CDR2 FQNEAQ come from the germline V gene (reference sequence). The CDR3 is made up of 15 amino acids. Trimming removed 0 bases from V and 2 bases from J, with 10 bases in between. CDR3 residues: CASSLASAIQETQYF. CDR3 DNA sequence: TGTGCCAGCAGCTTAGCCTCAGCGATTCAAGAGACCCAGTACTTC.

The rearrangement joins TRBV14 to TRBJ1-2, with 10 bases that match TRBD1. The CDR3 extends over 16 amino acids. V trimming: 4 bases; J trimming: 4 bases; junction bases outside the gene matches: 9. From germline, CDR1 is SGHDN and CDR2 FVKESK. Written as DNA, the CDR3 is TGTGCCAGCAGCCCGTTCCGGGACAGGGGAATCTATGGCTACACCTTC. Protein: CASSPFRDRGIYGYTF.

The V call is TRBV2, the J call TRBJ2-7, with TRBD2 as a possible D gene (6 bases). This CDR3 spans 15 amino acids. Germline V lookup: CDR1 SNHLY, CDR2 FYNNEI. Trimming removed 8 bases from V and 2 bases from J, with 19 bases in between. CDR3 nucleotides: TGTGCCAGCCAGGTAGAGTCGGGCGGGACCTACGAGCAGTACTTC. The encoded protein is CASQVESGGTYEQYF. Looking up the rest from reference TRBV2 and TRBJ2-7 gives the full variable domain: EPEVTQTPSHQVTQMGQEVILRCVPISNHLYFYWYRQILGQKVEFLVSFYNNEISEKSEIFDDQFSVERPDGSNFTLKIRSTKLEDSAMYFCASQVESGGTYEQYFGPGTRLTVT.

Here the CDR3 reads CASSSPVRETQYF. In nucleotides, the CDR3 is TGTGCCAGCAGCTCCCCAGTAAGAGAGACCCAGTACTTC. V usage is TRBV7-9 and J usage is TRBJ2-5; D is undetermined. CDR3 length equals 13 residues. V shed 4 bases and J shed 4 bases, with 10 bases lying between them. Germline V gene data show CDR1 as SEHNR and CDR2 as FQNEAQ (reference sequence).

The chain recombines TRBV11-2 with TRBJ1-1; 7 bases are shared with TRBD1. The germline CDR1 and CDR2 sequences are SGHAT and FQNNGV. Losses at the gene ends were 3 bases for V and 5 bases for J; bases not matched to a gene: 9. This CDR3 has 15 amino acids. The CDR3 DNA reads as TGTGCCAGCAGCTTTCCCTCGACAGGGTCGACTGAAGCTTTCTTT. Its translation: CASSFPSTGSTEAFF.

The chain couples TRBV3-1 (or the pseudogene TRBV3-2) to TRBJ1-1, with D possibly matching TRBD1 (5 bases). V was trimmed by 2 bases and J by 6 bases, leaving 16 bases between them. This CDR3 has 15 amino acids. CDR1 and CDR2 (germline): LGHDT, YNNKEL (reference sequence). The CDR3 DNA reads as TGTGCCAGCAGCCAACTTGCGGGGGGGAGGGCTGAAGCTTTCTTT. Translated, it gives CASSQLAGGRAEAFF.

The chain recombines TRBV11-2 with TRBJ2-7; 7 bases align to TRBD1. This CDR3 region has 15 residues. CDR1 and CDR2 (germline): SGHAT, FQNNGV. V was pared by 2 bases and J by 3 bases, with 7 bases of the junction left unmatched. CDR3 nucleotides: TGTGCCAGCAGCTTAATGTTGACAGGGAGCTACGAGCAGTACTTC. Protein sequence: CASSLMLTGSYEQYF.

J is TRBJ2-3 and V is TRBV5-1; D might be TRBD2 (6 bases). CDR3 length: 18 amino acids. The germline V gene has CDR1 SGHRS and CDR2 YFSETQ. Deletions cut 5 bases from V and 0 bases from J, with 22 bases between. The CDR3 protein is CASSSMAGIYTSTDTQYF. Written as DNA, the CDR3 is TGCGCCAGCAGTAGTATGGCGGGGATTTACACTAGCACAGATACGCAGTATTTT. Combining the CDR3 with reference TRBV5-1 and TRBJ2-3 gives the whole variable domain KAGVTQTPRYLIKTRGQQVTLSCSPISGHRSVSWYQQTPGQGLQFLFEYFSETQRNKGNFPGRFSGRQFSNSRSEMNVSTLELGDSALYLCASSSMAGIYTSTDTQYFGPGTRLTVL.

This clone came up once. The chain is built from TRBV5-4 and TRBJ2-5; TRBD1 might be the D (5 bases). Germline V gene lookup returns CDR1 SGHNT and CDR2 YYREEE (reference sequence). The CDR3 has 15 residues. Trimming took off 0 bases at V and 4 bases at J, with 13 bases between the two ends. The CDR3 sequence is CASSLGAGWAETQYF. The CDR3 DNA follows: TGTGCCAGCAGCTTGGGCGCAGGGTGGGCAGAGACCCAGTACTTC.

This clone has a single count. The sample contains more than one DNA sequence encoding this CDR3. The rearrangement uses TRBV5-1 and TRBJ1-2, with TRBD1 matching over 7 bases. In germline, CDR1 is SGHRS, CDR2 YFSETQ. CDR3 length: 13 residues. V lost 4 bases to trimming and J lost 2 bases; unmatched junction nucleotides: 2. The CDR3 nucleotides read TGCGCCAGCAGCCCGACAGGGAACTATGGCTACACCTTC. This gives the protein CASSPTGNYGYTF.

The chain joins TRBV5-8 to TRBJ1-6; 8 nucleotides match TRBD1. The CDR3 consists of 17 residues. The V segment lost 4 bases and the J segment 2 bases; nucleotides outside the gene matches: 8. The germline V gene encodes CDR1 SGHTS and CDR2 YDEGEE. CDR3 sequence reads: CASSLRTGPPYNSPLHF. The CDR3 region has the DNA TGTGCCAGCAGCCTGAGGACAGGGCCACCCTATAATTCACCCCTCCACTTT. The full variable domain, its missing parts supplied by reference TRBV5-8 and TRBJ1-6, is EAGVTQSPTHLIKTRGQQATLRCSPISGHTSVYWYQQALGLGLQFLLWYDEGEERNRGNFPPRFSGRQFPNYSSELNVNALELEDSALYLCASSLRTGPPYNSPLHFGNGTRLTVT.

V gene TRBV19 combines with J gene TRBJ2-1; the D gene is possibly TRBD1 (6 bases). The CDR3 has 16 residues. V was cut by 0 bases and J by 6 bases, with 15 bases left in between. Germline V CDR1 and CDR2: LNHDA, SQIVND (reference sequence). The CDR3 region is CASSIEDSLILNEQFF. DNA of the CDR3: TGTGCCAGTAGTATAGAGGACAGCCTGATCCTCAATGAGCAGTTCTTC.

J is TRBJ2-7 and V is TRBV6-5; D may be TRBD2 (7 bases). The CDR3 length is 15 residues. V lost 2 bases to trimming and J lost 0 bases, with 11 bases between them. The V gene's germline CDR1 is MNHEY and CDR2 SVGAGI. CDR3 residues: CASSYAGAHSYEQYF. Written as DNA, the CDR3 is TGTGCCAGCAGTTACGCGGGGGCCCACTCCTACGAGCAGTACTTC.

The table lists this clone with a count of one. The chain is built from TRBV2 and TRBJ2-7; D is unresolved. From germline, CDR1 is SNHLY and CDR2 FYNNEI. Trimming left V 5 bases short and J 3 bases short, with 17 bases between. This CDR3 has 15 residues. The CDR3 sequence: CASSPHYSRHYEQYF. The CDR3 nucleotides are TGTGCCAGCAGTCCCCACTACTCTAGGCACTACGAGCAGTACTTC.

The chain has TRBV5-6 and TRBJ2-1; D gene uncertain. Trimming took off 0 bases at V and 4 bases at J, with 17 bases between the two ends. Germline values: CDR1 SGHDT, CDR2 YYEEEE. The CDR3 loop spans 17 amino acids. The CDR3 reads CASSLANSWATYNEQFF. The CDR3 DNA sequence: TGTGCCAGCAGCTTGGCGAATTCCTGGGCTACTTACAATGAGCAGTTCTTC.

This chain joins TRBV3-1 (or the pseudogene TRBV3-2) and TRBJ2-2, with D possibly TRBD1 on 6 matching bases. This CDR3 region has 16 residues. V lost 6 bases to trimming and J lost 2 bases, with 16 bases between them. Germline CDR1 reads LGHDT; CDR2 reads YNNKEL (reference sequence). CDR3 in amino acids: CASSFSGQKNTGELFF. The DNA of the CDR3 is TGTGCCAGCAGTTTCTCGGGACAAAAAAACACCGGGGAGCTGTTTTTT.

The chain couples TRBV5-4 to TRBJ2-3; 8 nucleotides agree with TRBD2. The CDR3 contains 15 residues. Germline V gene sequence: CDR1 SGHNT, CDR2 YYREEE (reference sequence). Trimming at V came to 4 bases and at J to 7 bases, leaving 11 bases not matched to a gene. The CDR3 DNA follows: TGTGCCAGCAGCAAAAGCGGGGGCCTTACTCATACGCAGTATTTT. As protein: CASSKSGGLTHTQYF.

The rearrangement joins TRBV5-1 to TRBJ1-1; possible D gene TRBD1, 5 bases. Trimming took 4 bases from V and 1 from J, leaving 8 bases between them. The CDR3 runs to 13 residues. Germline V gene data show CDR1 as SGHRS and CDR2 as YFSETQ. The CDR3 nucleotides are TGCGCCAGCAGCGGAGACAGGAACACTGAAGCTTTCTTT. Protein product: CASSGDRNTEAFF. Based on the CDR3 plus reference TRBV5-1 and TRBJ1-1, the full variable domain is KAGVTQTPRYLIKTRGQQVTLSCSPISGHRSVSWYQQTPGQGLQFLFEYFSETQRNKGNFPGRFSGRQFSNSRSEMNVSTLELGDSALYLCASSGDRNTEAFFGQGTRLTVV.

The rearrangement uses TRBV2 and TRBJ2-5, with 7 bases identical to TRBD2. V lost 6 bases, J lost 0 bases, and 7 bases stayed unmatched. The germline V gene encodes CDR1 SNHLY and CDR2 FYNNEI. The CDR3 is 15 amino acids. CDR3 residues: CASSPILAHQETQYF. The CDR3 nucleotides are TGTGCCAGCAGCCCGATACTAGCGCACCAAGAGACCCAGTACTTC.

The genes are TRBV4-1 and TRBJ1-1; tentatively, D is TRBD1 (5 bases). Germline CDR1 MGHRA, CDR2 YSYEKL. V gave up 1 base and J gave up 1 base, with 7 bases separating them. This CDR3 comprises 14 residues. CDR3 DNA sequence: TGCGCCAGCAGCCAAGCAGGGTCGAACACTGAAGCTTTCTTT. This translates into CASSQAGSNTEAFF.

This chain uses TRBV7-8 with TRBJ2-4; possibly TRBD1 for D (5 bases). This CDR3 is 13 amino acids long. The V gene's germline CDR1 is SGHVS and CDR2 FQNEAQ. Trimming took off 1 base at V and 5 bases at J, with 6 bases between the two ends. The CDR3 coding sequence is TGTGCCAGCAGCTTAGGGGGCGAAAACATTCAGTACTTC. This gives the protein CASSLGGENIQYF.